These 27 T cell receptor beta chains came from one sample sequenced in a study of CD8+CD57+ T cells in acquired aplastic anemia. Whoever was chosen for sequencing had shown CD8+CD57+ cell expansion by flow cytometry. Profiling that covered TCR beta VDJ and CDR3 relied on genomic DNA as its template. TCRdb re-derived calls from the reads in MiXCR, one entry per CDR3 protein. The repertoire holds 250,000 to 350,000 distinct CDR3 sequences, with about 50% as singletons. Source material: sorted CD4+, CD8+, or CD8+CD57+ T cells (not recorded which) from PBMCs. Receptors were obtained from a human donor with aplastic anemia.

Notes on this clonotype: Its ends do not fully match the called genes, so a read error is possible. This chain joins TRBV7-9 and TRBJ1-1, with D uncertain. The CDR3 length is 18 residues. Germline V CDR1 and CDR2: SEHNR, FQNEAQ (reference sequence). The CDR3 protein is CDSSPATWGAGVNTEAFF. The CDR3, as DNA: TGTGACAGCAGCCCGGCGACGTGGGGTGCCGGCGTGAACACTGAAGCTTTCTTT. Using reference TRBV7-9 and TRBJ1-1 for the parts outside the CDR3, the full variable domain is DTGVSQNPRHKITKRGQNVTFRCDPISEHNRLYWYRQTLGQGPEFLTYFQNEAQLEKSRLLSDRFSAERPKGSFSTLEIQRTEQGDSAMYLCDSSPATWGAGVNTEAFFGQGTRLTVV.

There are a few counts of this clonotype. The V and J genes are TRBV7-9 and TRBJ2-3, with TRBD2 identical over 12 bases. The length of the CDR3 is 16 residues. The V gene end was trimmed by 3 bases and the J gene end by 8 bases; junction bases not matched to a gene: 9. CDR1 and CDR2 (germline): SEHNR, FQNEAQ (reference sequence). The CDR3 protein is CASSFRSSGGGGTQYF. CDR3 sequence (DNA): TGTGCCAGCAGCTTCCGATCTAGCGGGGGGGGAGGTACGCAGTATTTT. Drawing the rest from reference TRBV7-9 and TRBJ2-3, the complete variable domain is DTGVSQNPRHKITKRGQNVTFRCDPISEHNRLYWYRQTLGQGPEFLTYFQNEAQLEKSRLLSDRFSAERPKGSFSTLEIQRTEQGDSAMYLCASSFRSSGGGGTQYFGPGTRLTVL.

There are many counts of this clonotype. This rearrangement joins TRBV6-1 to TRBJ1-5; D not certain. The DNA matches TRBJ2-3 better at its end, which makes the J call doubtful. Germline CDR1 and CDR2: MNHNS and SASEGT. The CDR3 is 15 residues long. The CDR3: CASSGQTLSNQPQYF. CDR3 bases: TGTGCCAGCAGTGGGCAGACCCTTAGTAATCAGCCCCAGTATTTT.

The rearrangement joins TRBV7-3 to TRBJ2-7; D is uncertain. Germline CDR1 reads SGHTA; CDR2 reads FQGTGA. The CDR3 spans 14 residues. V dropped 2 bases and J dropped 3 bases, with 11 bases sitting between them. CDR3 loop: CASSLGVGYYEQYF. The DNA for the CDR3 is TGTGCCAGCAGCTTAGGGGTCGGTTACTACGAGCAGTACTTC.

The chain couples TRBV24-1 to TRBJ2-3, with D maybe TRBD1 (5 bases). The germline CDR1 and CDR2 sequences are KGHDR and SFDVKD. The CDR3 length is 14 residues. Trimming took off 4 bases at V and 4 bases at J, with 11 bases between the two ends. CDR3 protein: CATSEADRPDTQYF. In DNA, the CDR3 is TGTGCCACCAGTGAAGCCGACAGACCAGATACGCAGTATTTT.

In regard to this clonotype: One junction end disagrees with the germline gene, perhaps due to a read error. V and J are TRBV7-2 and TRBJ2-7; TRBD1 aligns across 7 bases. The CDR3 covers 13 residues. Germline V gene sequence: CDR1 SGHTA, CDR2 FQGNSA. The CDR3, as DNA: TGCGCCAGCATTGGGGACAGATCGTACGAGCAGTACTTC. Protein sequence: CASIGDRSYEQYF.

This clonotype was found a few times. The J gene is TRBJ2-7, the V gene TRBV29-1; maybe TRBD2 (5 bases). The V gene's germline CDR1 is SQVTM and CDR2 ANQGSEA. The CDR3 length is 15 residues. V lost 4 bases to trimming and J lost 4 bases, with 20 bases between them. Written as DNA, the CDR3 is TGCAGCGTTGGTCGGGGTTCACCTGCTGGGTACGAGCAGTACTTC. Amino acids: CSVGRGSPAGYEQYF.

This clonotype was recorded at least ten times. The rearrangement uses TRBV5-1 and TRBJ2-5; D remains ambiguous. The V gene's germline CDR1 is SGHRS and CDR2 YFSETQ. The CDR3 has 15 amino acids. The V end was cut by 1 base, the J end by 0 bases, with 10 bases between. The CDR3 loop reads CASSLLGTNQETQYF. DNA for the CDR3: TGCGCCAGCAGCTTGCTCGGCACCAACCAAGAGACCCAGTACTTC.

This clonotype was seen a handful of times. This chain joins TRBV24-1 and TRBJ2-2, with a tentative D call TRBD1 (6 bases). Trimming stripped 5 bases from V and 0 bases from J, with 9 bases between. Germline loops: CDR1 KGHDR, CDR2 SFDVKD. CDR3 length equals 15 residues. In DNA form, the CDR3 reads TGTGCCACCAGTGGGGCAGGGGCGAACACCGGGGAGCTGTTTTTT. Amino acids: CATSGAGANTGELFF.

The V and J genes are TRBV20-1 and TRBJ1-2; D uncertain. Germline CDR1 is DFQATT and CDR2 is SNEGSKA (reference sequence). The CDR3 totals 12 residues. Trimming took off 1 base at V and 4 bases at J, with 7 bases between the two ends. The CDR3 here is CSARGSSYGYTF. In DNA, the CDR3 is TGCAGTGCTAGAGGTAGCTCCTATGGCTACACCTTC.

This clonotype was counted a few times. This sequence joins TRBV7-8 and TRBJ2-5; 12 bases are shared with TRBD2. The V and J ends lost 4 bases and 1 base, in that order; junction bases with no gene match: 4. Looked up from germline, CDR1 is SGHVS and CDR2 is FQNEAQ. The CDR3 is made up of 16 amino acids. CDR3 DNA: TGTGCCAGCAGCTCCGGACTAGCGGGGATCCAAGAGACCCAGTACTTC. This sequence encodes CASSSGLAGIQETQYF. The variable domain in full, completed from reference TRBV7-8 and TRBJ2-5, reads GAGVSQSPRYKVAKRGQDVALRCDPISGHVSLFWYQQALGQGPEFLTYFQNEAQLDKSGLPSDRFFAERPEGSVSTLKIQRTQQEDSAVYLCASSSGLAGIQETQYFGPGTRLLVL.

This clonotype was counted at least ten times. The chain couples TRBV4-1 to TRBJ1-4, with 7 bases identical to TRBD1. The CDR3 length is 15 residues. Germline loops: CDR1 MGHRA, CDR2 YSYEKL. With V trimmed by 2 bases and J by 5 bases, 5 bases remained unmatched. The CDR3 bases are TGCGCCAGCAGCCAATCGGGACAGTGGAATGAAAAACTGTTTTTT. This gives the protein CASSQSGQWNEKLFF.

This clonotype was recorded once. It may be a read error: a sequence one base away is much more abundant. Likely a read error: the CDR3 ends without its conserved phenylalanine or tryptophan. This rearrangement joins TRBV19 to TRBJ1-5, with D unclear. Looked up from germline, CDR1 is LNHDA and CDR2 is SQIVND (reference sequence). Trimming pared 4 bases from V and 5 bases from J, leaving 9 bases between. The CDR3 is 13 residues long. CDR3 residues: CASSKIRDQPQHL. CDR3 nucleotides: TGTGCCAGTAGTAAGATAAGGGATCAGCCCCAGCATCTT.

The sample holds many counts of this clonotype. V usage is TRBV5-1 and J usage is TRBJ2-2; possibly TRBD2 for D (5 bases). This CDR3 has 15 amino acids. The germline gives CDR1 SGHRS, CDR2 YFSETQ. Trimming stripped 3 bases from V and 0 bases from J, with 9 bases between. The CDR3 DNA reads TGCGCCAGCAGCTCCGGGATCCCGAACACCGGGGAGCTGTTTTTT. This encodes CASSSGIPNTGELFF. The entire variable domain, with the rest obtained from reference TRBV5-1 and TRBJ2-2, is as follows: KAGVTQTPRYLIKTRGQQVTLSCSPISGHRSVSWYQQTPGQGLQFLFEYFSETQRNKGNFPGRFSGRQFSNSRSEMNVSTLELGDSALYLCASSSGIPNTGELFFGEGSRLTVL.

The CDR3 region is CAISPGTANYGYTF. In nucleotides, the CDR3 is TGTGCCATCAGTCCCGGGACAGCAAACTATGGCTACACCTTC. The gene calls are TRBV10-3 and TRBJ1-2; TRBD1 matches at 7 bases. The germline V gene encodes CDR1 ENHRY and CDR2 SYGVKD. This CDR3 is 14 amino acids long. V lost 5 bases to trimming and J lost 2 bases; unmatched junction nucleotides: 5.

The rearrangement joins TRBV12-3 or TRBV12-4 to TRBJ2-7; D perhaps matches TRBD1 (5 bases). Trimming took 6 bases from V and 5 from J, leaving 14 bases between them. The CDR3 is 13 amino acids. The CDR3 region has the DNA TGTGCCAGCAGCGACTCAAGGGGCCACGAGCAGTACTTC. Translation gives CASSDSRGHEQYF.

This chain joins TRBV20-1 and TRBJ1-4, with D maybe TRBD1 (5 bases). The germline V gene encodes CDR1 DFQATT and CDR2 SNEGSKA (reference sequence). This CDR3 has 12 residues. The V and J ends lost 7 bases and 11 bases respectively, with 17 bases between them. The CDR3 nucleotides read TGCAGTGTCCGGGACCTCGGCTTGAAACTGTTTTTT. It is translated as CSVRDLGLKLFF.

The chain couples TRBV7-3 to TRBJ2-5, with a weak D call TRBD2 (6 bases). CDR3 size: 14 residues. The V gene lost 5 bases and the J gene lost 4 bases, with 14 bases spanning the gap. Germline-derived CDR1 and CDR2 are SGHTA and FQGTGA. The CDR3 DNA reads TGTGCCAGCAGCCCGGGCGGGACGGGAGAGACCCAGTACTTC. Protein: CASSPGGTGETQYF. The variable domain in full, with the rest retrieved from reference TRBV7-3 and TRBJ2-5, is GAGVSQTPSNKVTEKGKYVELRCDPISGHTALYWYRQSLGQGPEFLIYFQGTGAADDSGLPNDRFFAVRPEGSVSTLKIQRTERGDSAVYLCASSPGGTGETQYFGPGTRLLVL.

At least ten counts were recorded for this clonotype. This chain links TRBV7-2 with TRBJ2-3, with TRBD1 matching 12 bases. From germline, CDR1 is SGHTA and CDR2 FQGNSA. The CDR3 is 16 amino acids. Germline trimming cut 1 base from V and 5 bases from J; bases unmatched to any gene: 4. The CDR3 here is CASSLGGQGAVDTQYF. The CDR3 nucleotides are TGTGCCAGCAGCTTAGGGGGACAGGGGGCGGTAGATACGCAGTATTTT.

The chain links TRBV6-5 to TRBJ2-7; the D gene is possibly TRBD2 (5 bases). This CDR3 is 13 amino acids long. Trimming shortened V by 11 bases and J by 2 bases, and 16 bases separated the two germline ends. Germline lookup yields CDR1 MNHEY and CDR2 SVGAGI. This CDR3 reads CALRPGVPYEQYF. CDR3 bases: TGTGCCCTCCGCCCCGGGGTCCCCTACGAGCAGTACTTC.

The chain uses TRBV2 and TRBJ1-1; D unresolved. Deletions cut 2 bases from V and 5 bases from J, with 3 bases between. The CDR3 length is 11 residues. The germline CDR1 and CDR2 sequences are SNHLY and FYNNEI. The CDR3: CASSERTEAFF. For the CDR3, the DNA is TGTGCCAGCAGTGAACGTACTGAAGCTTTCTTT.

This clonotype was counted at least ten times. The V gene is TRBV5-5, the J gene TRBJ2-7; possibly TRBD1 for D (5 bases). Germline CDR1 SGHKS, CDR2 YYEKEE (reference sequence). This CDR3 is 15 amino acids long. V was clipped by 1 base and J by 3 bases, with 14 bases between them. This CDR3 is CASSLIGGQGYEQYF. For the CDR3, the DNA is TGTGCCAGCAGCTTGATTGGTGGGCAGGGCTACGAGCAGTACTTC.

Regarding this clonotype: Because the CDR3 is missing its conserved closing phenylalanine or tryptophan, this is likely a read error. The gene calls are TRBV5-1 and TRBJ2-3; D remains unclear. Trimming shortened V by 1 base and J by 1 base, and 4 bases separated the two germline ends. The V gene's germline CDR1 is SGHRS and CDR2 YFSETQ. This CDR3 spans 13 amino acids. The CDR3: CASSLYGTDTQYS. The CDR3 DNA sequence: TGCGCCAGCAGCTTGTACGGCACAGATACGCAGTATTCT.

V is TRBV25-1 and J is TRBJ2-5; TRBD1 agrees at 8 bases. Trimming at V came to 4 bases and at J to 5 bases, leaving 6 bases not matched to a gene. This CDR3 has 14 amino acids. CDR1 and CDR2 (germline): MGHDK, SYGVNS. CDR3 DNA: TGTGCCAGCAGTGGGACAGGGTCCTTTGAGACCCAGTACTTC. It encodes CASSGTGSFETQYF.

This chain uses TRBV19 with TRBJ2-1; 10 bases match TRBD2. There are 15 residues in the CDR3. Trimming took 4 bases from V and 7 from J; bases not matched to a gene: 7. CDR1 and CDR2 from the germline V gene are LNHDA and SQIVND (reference sequence). CDR3 sequence reads: CASSRSGRAWNEQFF. CDR3 DNA sequence: TGTGCCAGTAGTAGAAGCGGGAGGGCCTGGAATGAGCAGTTCTTC.

The V call is TRBV2, the J call TRBJ1-1; TRBD1 matches 11 bases. CDR3 size: 16 residues. CDR1 is SNHLY and CDR2 is FYNNEI in the germline V gene. V lost 1 base and J lost 5; bases outside the gene matches: 6. CDR3 DNA sequence: TGTGCCAGCAGTGAAGGGACAGGGGGCTTGTTGACTGAAGCTTTCTTT. It codes for CASSEGTGGLLTEAFF.

The V gene is TRBV7-9, the J gene TRBJ1-6; D remains unclear. Between the trimmed V and J ends, which lost 1 base and 7 bases, there was a span of 5 bases. Germline CDR1 reads SEHNR; CDR2 reads FQNEAQ (reference sequence). This CDR3 has 13 amino acids. In nucleotides, the CDR3 is TGTGCCAGCAGCTTAGATAGCAATTCACCCCTCCACTTT. This sequence encodes CASSLDSNSPLHF.